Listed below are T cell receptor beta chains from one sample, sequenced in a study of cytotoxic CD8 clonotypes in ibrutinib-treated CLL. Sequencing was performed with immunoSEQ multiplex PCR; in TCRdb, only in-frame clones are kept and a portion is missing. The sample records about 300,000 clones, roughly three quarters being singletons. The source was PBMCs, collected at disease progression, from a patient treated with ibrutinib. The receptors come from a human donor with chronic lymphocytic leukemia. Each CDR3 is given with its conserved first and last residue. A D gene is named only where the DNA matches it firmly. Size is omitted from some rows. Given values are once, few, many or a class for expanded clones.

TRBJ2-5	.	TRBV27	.	CASSFRRDLAQYF	TGTGCCAGCAGTTTTCGAAGGGACTTGGCCCAGTACTTC
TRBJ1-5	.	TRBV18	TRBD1	CASSPQGARVNQPQHF	TGTGCCAGCTCACCTCAGGGGGCGAGGGTCAATCAGCCCCAGCATTTT
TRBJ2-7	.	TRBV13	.	CASSLGGTEQYF	TGTGCCAGCAGCTTAGGGGGAACCGAGCAGTACTTC
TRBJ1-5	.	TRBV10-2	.	CASRNSDPNQPQHF	TGCGCCAGCAGGAACAGTGACCCGAATCAGCCCCAGCATTTT
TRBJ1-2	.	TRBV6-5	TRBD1	CASTRTGGGYGYTF	TGTGCCAGCACTAGGACAGGGGGAGGCTATGGCTACACCTTC
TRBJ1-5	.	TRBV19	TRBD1	CASSIRVGQGSQPQHF	TGTGCCAGTAGTATACGGGTGGGACAGGGGAGTCAGCCCCAGCATTTT
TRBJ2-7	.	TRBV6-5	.	CASHASGTYYEQYF	TGTGCCAGCCACGCCTCCGGGACGTACTACGAGCAGTACTTC
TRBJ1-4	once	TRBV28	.	CASSLSGKGSEKLFF	TGTGCCAGCAGTTTATCCGGGAAGGGTAGTGAAAAACTGTTTTTT
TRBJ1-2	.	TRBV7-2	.	CASSEVGINYGYTF	TGTGCCAGCAGCGAGGTTGGCATCAACTATGGCTACACCTTC
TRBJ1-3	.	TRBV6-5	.	CASSYSGSSGNTIYF	TGTGCCAGCAGTTACTCGGGGTCCTCTGGAAACACCATATATTTT
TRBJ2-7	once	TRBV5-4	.	CASSRRRPTYEQYF	TGTGCCAGCAGCCGTCGACGGCCTACCTACGAGCAGTACTTC
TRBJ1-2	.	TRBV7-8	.	CASSLRGGYGYTF	TGTGCCAGCAGTCTAAGAGGGGGCTATGGCTACACCTTC
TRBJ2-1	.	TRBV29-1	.	CSVERPPLYNEQFF	TGCAGCGTTGAACGGCCCCCTCTCTACAATGAGCAGTTCTTC
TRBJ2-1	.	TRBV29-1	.	CSRGDSYNEQFF	TGCAGCCGCGGGGATTCCTACAATGAGCAGTTCTTC
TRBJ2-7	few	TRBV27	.	CASKYTGRPTREQYF	TGTGCCAGCAAGTACACGGGGCGACCAACGAGGGAGCAGTACTTC
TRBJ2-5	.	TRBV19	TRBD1	CASRDRGRAQYF	TGTGCCAGCCGGGACAGGGGTAGAGCCCAGTACTTC
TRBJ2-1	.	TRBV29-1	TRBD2	CSVEGLAGLYEQFF	TGCAGCGTTGAAGGACTAGCGGGGTTGTATGAGCAGTTCTTC
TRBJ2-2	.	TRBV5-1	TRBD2	CASTLLAGAGTGELFF	TGCGCCAGCACTCTCCTAGCGGGAGCGGGAACCGGGGAGCTGTTTTTT
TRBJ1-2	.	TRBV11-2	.	CASSLGLNYGYTF	TGTGCCAGCAGCTTGGGGCTGAACTATGGCTACACCTTC
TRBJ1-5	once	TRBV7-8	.	CASSWTRGTAISTRNQPQHF	TGTGCCAGCAGCTGGACCAGAGGGACGGCTATCTCGACGCGCAATCAGCCCCAGCATTTT
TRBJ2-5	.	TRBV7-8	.	CASSLGRMQETQYF	TGTGCCAGCAGCTTAGGGCGTATGCAAGAGACCCAGTACTTC
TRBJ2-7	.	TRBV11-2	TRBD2	CASSLTGGGGYEQYF	TGTGCCAGCAGCTTAACGGGGGGAGGAGGCTACGAGCAGTACTTC
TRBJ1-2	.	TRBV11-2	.	CASSVKGGRIADGYTF	TGTGCCAGCAGCGTAAAAGGGGGAAGGATTGCAGATGGCTACACCTTC
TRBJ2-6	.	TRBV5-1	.	CASSLAGVSGANVLTF	TGCGCCAGCAGCCTGGCAGGGGTCTCTGGGGCCAACGTCCTGACTTTC
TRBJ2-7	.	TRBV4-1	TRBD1	CASSQLSGGSSYEQYF	TGCGCCAGCAGCCAACTATCAGGGGGTTCTTCCTACGAGCAGTACTTC
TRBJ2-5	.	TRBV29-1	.	CSVGPVVETQYF	TGCAGCGTTGGGCCCGTCGTGGAGACCCAGTACTTC
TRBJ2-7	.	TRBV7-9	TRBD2	CASSLTPMTLGGVYEQYF	TGTGCCAGCAGCTTAACGCCTATGACCCTCGGGGGGGTCTACGAGCAGTACTTC
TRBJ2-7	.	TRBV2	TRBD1	CASSGGSGQGHEQYF	TGTGCCAGCAGCGGGGGGTCGGGACAGGGCCACGAGCAGTACTTC
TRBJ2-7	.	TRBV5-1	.	CASSSEAYEQYF	TGCGCCAGCAGCTCGGAGGCCTACGAGCAGTACTTC
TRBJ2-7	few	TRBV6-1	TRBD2	CASSRTSGVTYEQYF	TGTGCCAGCAGTAGGACTAGCGGGGTCACCTACGAGCAGTACTTC
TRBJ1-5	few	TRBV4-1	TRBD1	CASSQDWTGHQPQHF	TGCGCCAGCAGCCAAGATTGGACAGGGCATCAGCCCCAGCATTTT
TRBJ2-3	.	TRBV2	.	CASTLESLLDTQYF	TGTGCCAGCACACTAGAATCTCTACTCGATACGCAGTATTTT
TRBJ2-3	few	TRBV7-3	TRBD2	CASSLGLATDTQYF	TGTGCCAGCAGCTTGGGACTAGCCACAGATACGCAGTATTTT
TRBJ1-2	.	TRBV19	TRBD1	CASSDRQGRYTF	TGTGCCAGTTCTGACAGACAGGGCCGCTACACCTTC
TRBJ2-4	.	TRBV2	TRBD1	CASRTGFDKNIQYF	TGTGCCAGCCGGACAGGTTTCGACAAAAACATTCAGTACTTC
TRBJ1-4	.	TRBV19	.	CASRPVSNEKLFF	TGTGCCAGTAGGCCTGTGTCAAATGAAAAACTGTTTTTT
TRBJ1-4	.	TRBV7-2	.	CASSLAGMEEKLFF	TGTGCCAGCAGCTTAGCAGGGATGGAGGAAAAACTGTTTTTT
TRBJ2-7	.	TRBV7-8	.	CASSWDWNYEQYF	TGTGCCAGCAGCTGGGACTGGAACTACGAGCAGTACTTC
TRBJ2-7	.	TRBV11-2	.	CASSLVPGNNEQYF	TGTGCCAGCAGCTTAGTCCCCGGGAACAACGAGCAGTACTTC
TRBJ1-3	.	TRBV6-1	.	CASRQASGNTIYF	TGTGCCAGCAGACAGGCTTCTGGAAACACCATATATTTT
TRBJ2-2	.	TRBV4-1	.	CASSHLELATGELFF	TGCGCCAGCAGTCACCTCGAATTAGCCACCGGGGAGCTGTTTTTT
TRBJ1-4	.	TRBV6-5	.	CASSYSGGRNEKLFF	TGTGCCAGCAGTTACTCGGGGGGAAGGAATGAAAAACTGTTTTTT